Listed below are T cell receptor beta chains from one sample, sequenced in a study of shared clonotypes between healthy human individuals. This table comes from immunoSEQ multiplex PCR, and its TCRdb copy is limited to in-frame clones, with some not included. The table records approximately 600,000 clones, 95% of them present only once. The sample consisted of naive CD8+ T cells sorted from blood. The source is a woman aged 30 to 39 in good health. Both conserved end residues are part of each CDR3. The D gene is left open where the match is weak. The size of a clone is reported for some rows only, either as once, few or many, or as a class for expanded clones.

TRBJ1-4 - - TRBV2 TGTGCCAGCAAAGCCCGGTACAGCGTTAATGAAAAACTGTTTTTT CASKARYSVNEKLFF
TRBJ2-7 - - TRBV10-3 TGTGCCATCAGCGCGCGGGGATCCTACGAGCAGTACTTC CAISARGSYEQYF
TRBJ2-3 - - TRBV28 TGTGCCAGCAGTTCCCTTGTGGGGGCGTCGGGCACAGATACGCAGTATTTT CASSSLVGASGTDTQYF
TRBJ2-3 - - TRBV10-2 TGCGCCAGCATCGGTGATACGCAGTATTTT CASIGDTQYF
TRBJ2-1 - once TRBV2 TGTGCCAGCAGTGAAGTTGGGAGCCCCCTCTCCTACAATGAGCAGTTCTTC CASSEVGSPLSYNEQFF
TRBJ2-7 TRBD2 - TRBV27 TGTGCCAGCACCTTTAGCGGGGAGCAGTACTTC CASTFSGEQYF
TRBJ2-1 - once TRBV5-1 TGCGCCAGCAGCTCCGGGATTGGGGGAAACCTGTACAATGAGCAGTTCTTC CASSSGIGGNLYNEQFF
TRBJ2-3 - - TRBV13 TGTGCCAGCAGCGCGGAGGTCGGGAGATCGGATACGCAGTATTTT CASSAEVGRSDTQYF
TRBJ1-1 - once TRBV30 TGTGCCTGGAGAATCGGAGGAGGAGGCACTGAAGCTTTCTTT CAWRIGGGGTEAFF
TRBJ1-2 - - TRBV14 TGTGCCAGCAGCCAGTTTTATACAGGTCCTAGACGACTACGGTACACCTTC CASSQFYTGPRRLRYTF
TRBJ2-7 TRBD2 - TRBV4-1 TGCGCCAGCAGCCACCCCGGAGCGGGGACGGCCTTCTACGAGCAGTACTTC CASSHPGAGTAFYEQYF
TRBJ2-1 - - TRBV9 TGTGCCAGCAGCGTAGCGGCCCCTGGGGGCGGTCCGTCCTACAATGAGCAGTTCTTC CASSVAAPGGGPSYNEQFF
TRBJ1-1 - - TRBV30 TGTGCCTGGAGTAGGGGGACTGAAGCTTTCTTT CAWSRGTEAFF
TRBJ1-4 - - TRBV19 TGTGCCAGTAGTATAGAGGTTAATTTCGGCGGACTGTTTTTT CASSIEVNFGGLFF
TRBJ2-7 TRBD2 - TRBV7-9 TGTGCCAGCAGCTTAGTAGCGGGAGAGGTTCCCTCCTACGAGCAGTACTTC CASSLVAGEVPSYEQYF
TRBJ2-2 - - TRBV29-1 TGCAGCGTCGGTACACAAACCGGGGAGCTGTTTTTT CSVGTQTGELFF
TRBJ2-7 - - TRBV2 TGTGCCAGCAGTGAATGGTGGGAGCCATATTACGAGCAGTACTTC CASSEWWEPYYEQYF
TRBJ2-2 - - TRBV6-5 TGTGCCAGGTGGTCTTCGGTCGGGGAGCTGTTTTTT CARWSSVGELFF
TRBJ1-2 TRBD1 - TRBV28 TGTGCCAGCAGCTCGGACAGGGAATCTAACTACGGCTACACCTTC CASSSDRESNYGYTF
TRBJ1-1 - - TRBV14 TGTGCCAGCAGCCGAATGGGCGGCCTGATGAACACTGAAGCTTTCTTT CASSRMGGLMNTEAFF
TRBJ1-3 TRBD1 once TRBV29-1 TGCAGCGTTGGGGGGACAGGGGGCTTATCTGGAAACACCATATATTTT CSVGGTGGLSGNTIYF
TRBJ2-3 TRBD1 - TRBV14 TGTGCCAGCAGCCAAGAATGGACAGGGGGCACAGATACGCAGTATTTT CASSQEWTGGTDTQYF
TRBJ1-1 - - TRBV28 TGTGCCAGCAGTTTGTCCCGGGGCACTGAAGCTTTCTTT CASSLSRGTEAFF
TRBJ1-5 - few TRBV10-1 TGCGCCAGCAGTGAATCAAGGGATCAGCCCCAGCATTTT CASSESRDQPQHF
TRBJ2-7 - - TRBV28 TGTGCCAGCAGTATAACAAATGAAAGGTCCGAGCAGTACTTC CASSITNERSEQYF
TRBJ2-7 TRBD2 few TRBV4-2 TGTGCCAGCAGCCAAGATGGGACTAGCGCATACGAGCAGTACTTC CASSQDGTSAYEQYF
TRBJ1-5 - - TRBV19 TGTGCCAGTGAGAGAGGAGGAGAGGGTCAGCCCCAGCATTTT CASERGGEGQPQHF
TRBJ2-3 TRBD1 - TRBV7-2 TGTGCCAGCAGCTCCTCGACAGGGATCGATACGCAGTATTTT CASSSSTGIDTQYF